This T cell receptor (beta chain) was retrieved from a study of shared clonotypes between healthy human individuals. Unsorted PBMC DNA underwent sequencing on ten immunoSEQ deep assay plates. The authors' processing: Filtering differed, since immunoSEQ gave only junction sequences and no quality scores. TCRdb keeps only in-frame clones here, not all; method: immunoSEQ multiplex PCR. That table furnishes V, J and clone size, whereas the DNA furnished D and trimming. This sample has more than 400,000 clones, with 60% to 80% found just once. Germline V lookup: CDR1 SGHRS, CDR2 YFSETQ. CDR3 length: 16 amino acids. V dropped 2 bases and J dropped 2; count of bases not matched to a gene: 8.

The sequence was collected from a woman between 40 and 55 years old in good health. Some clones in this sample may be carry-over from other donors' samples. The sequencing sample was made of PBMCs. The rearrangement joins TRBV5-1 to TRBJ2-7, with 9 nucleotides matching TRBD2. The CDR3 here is CASSFRTSGLPYEQYF. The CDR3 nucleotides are TGCGCCAGCAGCTTTAGAACTAGCGGGTTGCCCTACGAGCAGTACTTC.